Listed below are T cell receptor beta chains from one sample, sequenced in a study of response to subunit inactivated influenza vaccine. TCRdb reprocessed the RT-PCR reads via MiXCR and lists one record per CDR3 protein. The sample yields a few hundred thousand distinct CDR3 sequences, about 14% seen once. Material: PBMCs from blood, obtained approximately 12 days after vaccination. These TCRs come from a man aged 50 to 59 who received an inactivated influenza vaccine. The CDR3 runs from the conserved cysteine through the conserved F or W.

>TRBV4-3|TRBJ2-5
CASSVRGGYETQYF
>TRBV5-1|TRBJ1-1
CASRVTPNTEAFF
>TRBV6-2/TRBV6-3|TRBJ2-7
CASSNGGGYEQYF
>TRBV29-1|TRBJ2-1
CSALLGGGRGGYEQFF
>TRBV7-9|TRBJ2-7
CASSSLVGVQTSYEQYF
>TRBV29-1|TRBJ2-1
CSVGGGTTRYNEQFF
>TRBV29-1|TRBJ2-1
CSVPRGLYNEQFF
>TRBV6-2/TRBV6-3|TRBJ1-2
CASSNRDRRHYGYTF
>TRBV6-2/TRBV6-3|TRBJ2-5
CAREGTQYF
>TRBV6-4|TRBJ2-3
CASSGSASGGQDTQYF
>TRBV6-5|TRBJ2-7
CASSYSGTFYEQYF
>TRBV3-1|TRBJ2-7
CASSQALVAGAYEQYF
>TRBV2|TRBJ2-4
CASSVRGDIQYF
>TRBV7-2|TRBJ2-2
CASSGRRLATGELFF
>TRBV5-1|TRBJ2-1
CASSSTSGSSYNEQFF
>TRBV29-1|TRBJ2-1
CSVARGSGYEQFF
>TRBV5-1|TRBJ2-1
CASSPGTVGWNEQFF
>TRBV5-6|TRBJ2-1
CASSPGTPGSEQFF
>TRBV29-1|TRBJ2-3
CSVARQGDTQYF
>TRBV11-2|TRBJ2-4
CGLAADIQYF
>TRBV20-1|TRBJ2-5
CSAINSGPQETQYF
>TRBV6-2/TRBV6-3|TRBJ2-1
CASSYQSQMKQFF
>TRBV6-1|TRBJ2-5
CASKYYKETQYF
>TRBV7-9|TRBJ2-7
CASSYWGHFLYEQYF
>TRBV12-3/TRBV12-4|TRBJ2-7
CASRSSQGFYEQYF
>TRBV7-2|TRBJ2-1
CASRASTNRNEQFF
>TRBV30|TRBJ2-1
CAWSPEGAFFYNEQFF
>TRBV3-1|TRBJ2-3
CASSRSGPSTDTQYF
>TRBV4-2|TRBJ2-6
CASSQTPAEANVLTF
>TRBV12-3/TRBV12-4|TRBJ2-2
CASSSDSGTGELFF
>TRBV7-2|TRBJ2-3
CASSLVVGGPGDTQYF
>TRBV15|TRBJ1-2
CATSLRQGIFHGYTF
>TRBV5-1|TRBJ2-7
CASSLAPGYGEQYF
>TRBV6-5|TRBJ1-1
CASSYGPRGNTEAFF
>TRBV12-3/TRBV12-4|TRBJ2-1
CASSFWGNEQFF
>TRBV6-2/TRBV6-3|TRBJ2-4
CASSLPPRFLAKNIQYF
>TRBV18|TRBJ2-1
CASSPKIKTGFSYNEQFF
>TRBV7-9|TRBJ1-2
CASSLAGSNGYTF
>TRBV20-1|TRBJ1-3
CSVRTGVRSGNTIYF
>TRBV3-1|TRBJ2-2
CASSLRRGELFF
>TRBV20-1|TRBJ2-3
CSAHSGQDTQYF
>TRBV12-3/TRBV12-4|TRBJ2-3
CASSRTDTQYF
>TRBV13|TRBJ2-3
CASSLRGSVVGTDTQYF